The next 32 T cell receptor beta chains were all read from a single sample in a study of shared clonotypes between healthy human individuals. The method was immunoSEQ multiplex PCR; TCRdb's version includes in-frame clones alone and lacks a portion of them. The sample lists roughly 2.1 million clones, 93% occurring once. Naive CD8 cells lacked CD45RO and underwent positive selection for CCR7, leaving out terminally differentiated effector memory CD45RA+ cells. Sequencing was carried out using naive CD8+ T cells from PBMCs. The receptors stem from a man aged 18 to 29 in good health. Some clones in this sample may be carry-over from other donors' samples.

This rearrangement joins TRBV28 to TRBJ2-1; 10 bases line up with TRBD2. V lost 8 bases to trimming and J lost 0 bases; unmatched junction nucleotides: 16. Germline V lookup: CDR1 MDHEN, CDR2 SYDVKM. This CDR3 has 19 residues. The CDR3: CASALGLAGVTSSYNEQFF. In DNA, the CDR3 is TGTGCCAGCGCCCTTGGGCTAGCGGGAGTGACGAGCTCCTACAATGAGCAGTTCTTC.

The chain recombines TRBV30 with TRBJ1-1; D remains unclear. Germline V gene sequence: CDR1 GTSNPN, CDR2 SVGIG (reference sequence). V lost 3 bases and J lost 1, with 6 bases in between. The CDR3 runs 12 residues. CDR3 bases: TGTGCCTGGAGCCCTTCGAACACTGAAGCTTTCTTT. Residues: CAWSPSNTEAFF.

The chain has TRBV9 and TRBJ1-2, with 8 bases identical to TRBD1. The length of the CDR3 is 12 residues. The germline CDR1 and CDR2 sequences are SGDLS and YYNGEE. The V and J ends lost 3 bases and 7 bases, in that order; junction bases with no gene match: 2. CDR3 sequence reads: CASSGTGPGYTF. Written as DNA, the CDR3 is TGTGCCAGCAGCGGGACAGGGCCTGGCTACACCTTC.

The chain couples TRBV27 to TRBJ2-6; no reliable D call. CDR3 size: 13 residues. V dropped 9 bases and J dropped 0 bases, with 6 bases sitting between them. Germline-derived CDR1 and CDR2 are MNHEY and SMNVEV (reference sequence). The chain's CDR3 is CASRNSGANVLTF. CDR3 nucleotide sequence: TGTGCCAGTCGGAACTCTGGGGCCAACGTCCTGACTTTC.

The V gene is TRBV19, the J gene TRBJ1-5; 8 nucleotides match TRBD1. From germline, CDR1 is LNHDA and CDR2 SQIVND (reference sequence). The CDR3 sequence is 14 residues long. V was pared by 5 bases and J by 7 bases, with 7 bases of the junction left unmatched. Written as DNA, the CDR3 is TGTGCCAGTAGTTATCGGGGACAGGAGCAGCCCCAGCATTTT. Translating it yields CASSYRGQEQPQHF.

CDR3 in amino acids: CASSQVRREGQVDEQFF. CDR3 DNA: TGTGCCAGCAGCCAAGTCCGGCGGGAGGGCCAGGTCGATGAGCAGTTCTTC. The chain couples TRBV4-2 to TRBJ2-1, with 9 bases fitting TRBD2. Trimming took 1 base from V and 8 from J; bases not matched to a gene: 12. The CDR3 covers 17 residues. Germline V gene data show CDR1 as LGHNA and CDR2 as YNFKEQ.

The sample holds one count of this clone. Here the CDR3 reads CASGIPSVAQYF. The CDR3, as DNA: TGTGCCAGCGGAATACCCTCAGTGGCGCAGTATTTT. The gene calls are TRBV27 and TRBJ2-3; no definite D call. Between the trimmed V and J ends, which lost 8 bases and 10 bases, there was a span of 16 bases. Looked up from germline, CDR1 is MNHEY and CDR2 is SMNVEV (reference sequence). The CDR3 has 12 amino acids.

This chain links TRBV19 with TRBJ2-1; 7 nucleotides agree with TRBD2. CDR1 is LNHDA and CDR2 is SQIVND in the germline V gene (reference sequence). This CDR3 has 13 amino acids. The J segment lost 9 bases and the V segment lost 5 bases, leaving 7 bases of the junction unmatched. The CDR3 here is CASSPAGATEQFF. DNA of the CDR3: TGTGCCAGTAGTCCTGCGGGAGCTACTGAGCAGTTCTTC.

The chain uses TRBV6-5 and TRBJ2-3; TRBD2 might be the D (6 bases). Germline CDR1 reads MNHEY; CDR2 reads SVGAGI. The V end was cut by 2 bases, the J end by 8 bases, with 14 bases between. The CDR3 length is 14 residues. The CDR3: CASSYAGTLSTQYF. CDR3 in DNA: TGTGCCAGCAGTTACGCCGGGACTCTCAGTACGCAGTATTTT.

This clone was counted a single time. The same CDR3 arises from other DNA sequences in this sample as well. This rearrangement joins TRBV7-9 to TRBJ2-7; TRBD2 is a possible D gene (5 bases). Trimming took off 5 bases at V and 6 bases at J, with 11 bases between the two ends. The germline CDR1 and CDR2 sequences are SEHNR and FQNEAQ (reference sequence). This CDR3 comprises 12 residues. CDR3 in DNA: TGTGCCAGCAGCCCCGGACTCGGCGAGCAGTACTTC. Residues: CASSPGLGEQYF.

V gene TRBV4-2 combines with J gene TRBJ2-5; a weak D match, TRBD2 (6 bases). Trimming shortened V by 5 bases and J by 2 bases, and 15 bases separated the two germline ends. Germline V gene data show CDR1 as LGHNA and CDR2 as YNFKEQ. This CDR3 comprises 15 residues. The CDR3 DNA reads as TGTGCCAGCAGCACTAGACTAGTGGAACAAGAGACCCAGTACTTC. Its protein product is CASSTRLVEQETQYF.

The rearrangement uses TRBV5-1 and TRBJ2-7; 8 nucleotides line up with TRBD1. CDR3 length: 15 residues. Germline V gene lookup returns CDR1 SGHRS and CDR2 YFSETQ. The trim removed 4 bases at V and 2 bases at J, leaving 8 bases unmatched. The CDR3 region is CASSPRGQGTYEQYF. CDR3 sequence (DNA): TGCGCCAGCAGCCCAAGAGGACAGGGAACCTACGAGCAGTACTTC.

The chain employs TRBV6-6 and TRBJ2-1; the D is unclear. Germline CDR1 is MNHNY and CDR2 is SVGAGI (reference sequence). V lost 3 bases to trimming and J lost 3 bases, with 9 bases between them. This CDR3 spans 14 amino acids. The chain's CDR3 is CASSYLSNYNEQFF. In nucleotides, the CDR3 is TGTGCCAGCAGTTATCTGTCTAACTACAATGAGCAGTTCTTC.

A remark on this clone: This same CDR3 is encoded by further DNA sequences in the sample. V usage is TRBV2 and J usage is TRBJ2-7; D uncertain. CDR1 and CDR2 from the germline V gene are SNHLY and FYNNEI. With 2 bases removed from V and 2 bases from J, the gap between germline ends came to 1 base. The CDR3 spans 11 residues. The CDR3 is CASSETYEQYF. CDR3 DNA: TGTGCCAGCAGTGAAACCTACGAGCAGTACTTC.

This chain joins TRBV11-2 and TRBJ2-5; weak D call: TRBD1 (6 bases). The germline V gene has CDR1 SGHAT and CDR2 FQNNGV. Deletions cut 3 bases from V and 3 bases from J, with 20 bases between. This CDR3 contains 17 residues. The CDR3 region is CASSLFSRQRTEETQYF. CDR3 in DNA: TGTGCCAGCAGCTTGTTTTCGCGCCAAAGGACAGAAGAGACCCAGTACTTC.

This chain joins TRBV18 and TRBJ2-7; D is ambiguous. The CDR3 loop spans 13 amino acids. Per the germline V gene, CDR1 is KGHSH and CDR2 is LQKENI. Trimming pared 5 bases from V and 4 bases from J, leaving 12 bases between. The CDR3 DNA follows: TGTGCCAGCTCATCGGACGGCTCTTACGAGCAGTACTTC. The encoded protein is CASSSDGSYEQYF.

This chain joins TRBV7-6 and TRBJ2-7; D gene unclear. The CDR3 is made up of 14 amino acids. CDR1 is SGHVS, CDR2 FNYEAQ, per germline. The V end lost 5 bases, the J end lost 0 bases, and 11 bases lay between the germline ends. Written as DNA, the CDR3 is TGTGCCAGCAGCCTGCAAGAGAGCTCCTACGAGCAGTACTTC. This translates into CASSLQESSYEQYF.

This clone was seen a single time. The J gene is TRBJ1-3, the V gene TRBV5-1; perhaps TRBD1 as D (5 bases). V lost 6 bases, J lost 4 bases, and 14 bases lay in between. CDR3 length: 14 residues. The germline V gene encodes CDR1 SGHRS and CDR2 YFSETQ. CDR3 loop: CASTFGGSGNTIYF. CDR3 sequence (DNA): TGCGCCAGCACCTTCGGGGGAAGCGGAAACACCATATATTTT. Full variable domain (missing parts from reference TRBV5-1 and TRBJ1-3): KAGVTQTPRYLIKTRGQQVTLSCSPISGHRSVSWYQQTPGQGLQFLFEYFSETQRNKGNFPGRFSGRQFSNSRSEMNVSTLELGDSALYLCASTFGGSGNTIYFGEGSWLTVV.

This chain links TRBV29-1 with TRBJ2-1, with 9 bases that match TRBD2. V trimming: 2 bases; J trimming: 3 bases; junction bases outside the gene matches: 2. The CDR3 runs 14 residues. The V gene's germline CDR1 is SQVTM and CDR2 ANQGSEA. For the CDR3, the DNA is TGCAGCGTTGAATGGCGGGGGGGCTACAATGAGCAGTTCTTC. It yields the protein CSVEWRGGYNEQFF.

The CDR3 sequence is CASSSQGLGPYEQYF. Here the CDR3 DNA reads TGTGCCAGCAGCTCACAGGGGCTAGGGCCCTACGAGCAGTACTTC. The J gene is TRBJ2-7, the V gene TRBV7-6; 7 nucleotides align to TRBD1. Looked up from germline, CDR1 is SGHVS and CDR2 is FNYEAQ. The length of the CDR3 is 15 residues. J was trimmed by 2 bases and V by 4 bases; bases with no gene match: 8.

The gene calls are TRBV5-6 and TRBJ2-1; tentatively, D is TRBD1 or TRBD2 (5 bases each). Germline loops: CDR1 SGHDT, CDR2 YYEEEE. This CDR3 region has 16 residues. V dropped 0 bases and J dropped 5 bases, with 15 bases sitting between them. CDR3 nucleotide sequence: TGTGCCAGCAGCTTGGGGGGGTATTCACTCGACAATGAGCAGTTCTTC. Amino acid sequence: CASSLGGYSLDNEQFF.

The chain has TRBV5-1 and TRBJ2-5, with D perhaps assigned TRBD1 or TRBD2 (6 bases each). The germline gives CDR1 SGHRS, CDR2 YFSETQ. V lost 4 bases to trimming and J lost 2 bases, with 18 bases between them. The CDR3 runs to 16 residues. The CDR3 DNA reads TGCGCCAGCAGCCCGGGCGGGGTAGGGGGACAAGAGACCCAGTACTTC. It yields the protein CASSPGGVGGQETQYF.

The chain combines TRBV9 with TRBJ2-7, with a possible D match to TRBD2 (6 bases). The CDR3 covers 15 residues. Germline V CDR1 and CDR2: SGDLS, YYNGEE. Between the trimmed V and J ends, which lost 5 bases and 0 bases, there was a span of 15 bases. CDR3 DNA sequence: TGTGCCAGCAGTGAGATTGGGGGGAGCTCCTACGAGCAGTACTTC. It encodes CASSEIGGSSYEQYF. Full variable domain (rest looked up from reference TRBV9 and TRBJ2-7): DSGVTQTPKHLITATGQRVTLRCSPRSGDLSVYWYQQSLDQGLQFLIQYYNGEERAKGNILERFSAQQFPDLHSELNLSSLELGDSALYFCASSEIGGSSYEQYFGPGTRLTVT.

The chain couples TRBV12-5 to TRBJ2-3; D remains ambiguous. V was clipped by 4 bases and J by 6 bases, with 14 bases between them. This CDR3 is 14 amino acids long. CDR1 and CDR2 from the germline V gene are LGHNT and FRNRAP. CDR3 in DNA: TGTGCTAGTGGTTCAGCCCTGGCCGGGGATACGCAGTATTTT. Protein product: CASGSALAGDTQYF.

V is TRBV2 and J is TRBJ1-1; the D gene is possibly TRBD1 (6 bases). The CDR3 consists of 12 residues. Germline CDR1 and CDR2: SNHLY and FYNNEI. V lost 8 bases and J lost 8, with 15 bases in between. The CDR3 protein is CASGGGGIEAFF. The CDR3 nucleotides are TGTGCCAGCGGGGGGGGCGGTATCGAAGCTTTCTTT.

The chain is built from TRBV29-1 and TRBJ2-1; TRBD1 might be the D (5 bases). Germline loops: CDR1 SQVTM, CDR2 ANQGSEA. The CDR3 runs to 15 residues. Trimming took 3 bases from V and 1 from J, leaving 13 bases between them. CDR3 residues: CSVESQGSSYNEQFF. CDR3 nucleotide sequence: TGCAGCGTTGAGTCCCAGGGAAGTTCCTACAATGAGCAGTTCTTC.

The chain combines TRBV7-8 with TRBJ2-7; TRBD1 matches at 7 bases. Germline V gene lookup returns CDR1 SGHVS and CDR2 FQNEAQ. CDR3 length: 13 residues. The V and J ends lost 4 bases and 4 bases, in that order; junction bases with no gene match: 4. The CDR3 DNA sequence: TGTGCCAGCAGCTATGACAGGGTTTACGAGCAGTACTTC. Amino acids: CASSYDRVYEQYF. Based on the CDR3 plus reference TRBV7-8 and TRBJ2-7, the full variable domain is GAGVSQSPRYKVAKRGQDVALRCDPISGHVSLFWYQQALGQGPEFLTYFQNEAQLDKSGLPSDRFFAERPEGSVSTLKIQRTQQEDSAVYLCASSYDRVYEQYFGPGTRLTVT.

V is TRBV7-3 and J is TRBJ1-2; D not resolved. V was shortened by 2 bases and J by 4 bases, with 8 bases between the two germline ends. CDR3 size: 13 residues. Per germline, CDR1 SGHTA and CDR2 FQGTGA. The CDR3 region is CASSLPAGYGYTF. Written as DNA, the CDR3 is TGTGCCAGCAGCTTACCGGCTGGCTATGGCTACACCTTC. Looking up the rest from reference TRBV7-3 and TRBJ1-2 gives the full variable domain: GAGVSQTPSNKVTEKGKYVELRCDPISGHTALYWYRQSLGQGPEFLIYFQGTGAADDSGLPNDRFFAVRPEGSVSTLKIQRTERGDSAVYLCASSLPAGYGYTFGSGTRLTVV.

The CDR3 coding sequence is TGTGCCAGCAGCTTATCGTTCAGGGTGGGCACCGGGGAGCTGTTTTTT. This encodes CASSLSFRVGTGELFF. The chain employs TRBV7-6 and TRBJ2-2; D is possibly TRBD1 (5 bases). This CDR3 comprises 16 residues. The ends were cut back, 2 bases at V and 4 bases at J, with 14 bases in the middle. Germline CDR1 SGHVS, CDR2 FNYEAQ.

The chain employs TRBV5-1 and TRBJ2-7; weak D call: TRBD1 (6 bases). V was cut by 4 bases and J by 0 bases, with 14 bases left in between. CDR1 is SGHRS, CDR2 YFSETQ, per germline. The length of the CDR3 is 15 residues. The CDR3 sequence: CASSLEQGISYEQYF. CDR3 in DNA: TGCGCCAGCAGCCTAGAACAGGGTATCTCCTACGAGCAGTACTTC.

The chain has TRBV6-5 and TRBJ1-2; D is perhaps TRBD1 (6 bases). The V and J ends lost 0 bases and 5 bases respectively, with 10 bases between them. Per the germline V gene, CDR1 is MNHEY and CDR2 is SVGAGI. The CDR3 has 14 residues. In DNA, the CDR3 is TGTGCCAGCAGTTACTCGTGGGGGCAGTATGGCTACACCTTC. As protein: CASSYSWGQYGYTF.

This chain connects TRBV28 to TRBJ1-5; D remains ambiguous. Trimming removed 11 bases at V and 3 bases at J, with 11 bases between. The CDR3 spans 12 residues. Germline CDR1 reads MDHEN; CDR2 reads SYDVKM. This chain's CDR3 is CAGKGTNQPQHF. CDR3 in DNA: TGTGCCGGAAAGGGAACCAATCAGCCCCAGCATTTT.